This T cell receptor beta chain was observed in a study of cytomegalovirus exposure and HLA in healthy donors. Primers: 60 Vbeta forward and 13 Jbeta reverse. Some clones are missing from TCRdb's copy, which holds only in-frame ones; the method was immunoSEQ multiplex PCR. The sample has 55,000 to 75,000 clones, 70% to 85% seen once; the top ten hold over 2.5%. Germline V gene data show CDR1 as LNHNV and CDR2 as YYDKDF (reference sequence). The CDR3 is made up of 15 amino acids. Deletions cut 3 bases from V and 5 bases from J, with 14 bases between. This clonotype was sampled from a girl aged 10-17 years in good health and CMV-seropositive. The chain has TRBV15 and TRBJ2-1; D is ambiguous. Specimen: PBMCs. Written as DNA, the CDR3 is TGTGCCACCAGCAGGCAACTAATTCGCGACAATGAGCAGTTCTTC. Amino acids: CATSRQLIRDNEQFF.